This T cell receptor (beta chain) is drawn from a study of Graves' ophthalmopathy and Graves' hyperthyroidism (dated by TCRdb to between 2018 and 2020). Background on the whole study: Peripheral blood samples were taken at the time of initial diagnosis, before any treatment was given. The study used signatures of the TCR beta repertoire to tell Graves' ophthalmopathy apart from Graves' hyperthyroidism and to predict which patients would progress to ophthalmopathy. In total, 135 blood samples were TCR-sequenced: around 42 ophthalmopathy, under 85 hyperthyroidism and some 17 hyperthyroidism-to-ophthalmopathy patients. To explore V-J signatures that distinguish ophthalmopathy from hyperthyroidism, a discovery set of roughly 98 patients was enrolled, made up of approximately 45 with ophthalmopathy and some 56 with stable hyperthyroidism. The independent validation cohort included about 20 hyperthyroidism patients plus 17 patients who later progressed from hyperthyroidism to ophthalmopathy. In six hyperthyroidism patients, T-cell repertoires of thyroid tissue and blood were compared. Following sampling, methimazole starting at 30 mg daily was administered to hyperthyroidism patients, and high-dose intravenous methylprednisolone was administered to ophthalmopathy patients. The 100 or so discovery patients were randomly split 7:3 into training and test sets.

Germline trimming: 10 bases from V, 0 bases from J; junction bases outside gene matches: 5. The CDR1 and CDR2 encoded by the germline V gene are SNHLY and FYNNEI. The CDR3 covers 14 residues, taking in both the cysteine and the phenylalanine. Just CDR3 DNA is preserved here, 42 bases in frame from base 1. This clonotype was seen ten or more times. There is no known antigen for this receptor. The input lacks base qualities; no much larger clone sits a single base away. TCR beta CDR3 regions were amplified from RNA transcripts for repertoire sequencing. HTBI primers and the Qiagen OneStep RT-PCR kit were used in a first-round RT-PCR, which was followed by a second-round multiplex PCR, size selection and purification. The libraries underwent paired-end sequencing with 100 bp reads on an Illumina HiSeq2000. Concerning the study's data processing: SOAPnuke was used to process the reads, throwing out any read that had adapters, had uncalled bases, had a mean Phred below 15, or lacked an exact constant-primer or identifier match. High-quality paired reads were merged with COPE v1.2.5. Each unique nucleotide sequence was defined as a clonotype, and clonotypes were aligned to IMGT TRB V, D and J references with MiTCR v1.1. Analysis was restricted to V-J combinations with a frequency above 0.0001, which covered 99.2% of repertoires. A TCR clonal expansion and chaos score per V-J combination was defined as the ratio of F50 clonal expansion to chaos observed in the TCRdist matrix. Features were reduced by Welch's t-statistics and random forest to around 14 V-J combinations, which fed a naive Bayes classifier. Thyroid-blood repertoire similarity was quantified with the Morisita-Horn index. TCRdb reran the public reads through fastp at Q25 and MiXCR, keeping productive beta chains. One record per CDR3 amino acid sequence lists the most common genes and DNA. The V and J calls follow TCRdb's processing rather than the paper's. The sample includes about 480,000 distinct CDR3 sequences, with approximately 15% observed a single time. Together, the top ten hold 8% to 10% of the sample.

The ophthalmopathy patients had moderately to severely active disease, with a Clinical Activity Score of 3 or higher, a NOSPECS grade of 4 or higher, and a disease duration of less than 3 months. Patients with other autoimmune diseases, uncontrolled infections, pregnancy or lactation were excluded from the study. Diagnosis relied on clinical symptoms, serum thyroxine, TRAb, thyroid ultrasound and orbital computed tomography. PBMCs were isolated from 8 to 10 ml of fresh peripheral blood by Ficoll-Paque density gradient centrifugation. Trizol reagent was used to extract the total RNA, and its quality was then checked on an Agilent 2100 Bioanalyzer. Here is what the overall study found, with its caveats: The 13-signature model separated ophthalmopathy from stable hyperthyroidism with over 85% sensitivity and 81.08% specificity in cross-validation, and 80%/75% in the test set. No statistical method was used to set the sample size in advance, and the investigators knew which group each participant was assigned to. In validation, the model predicted ophthalmopathy progression with about 70% sensitivity and 72.22% specificity; around twelve predicted patients were CT-confirmed with GO in a median of approximately 6.5 months. Most of the expanded thyroid clonotypes with a frequency above 0.001 were also detected in blood, and it was suggested that the thyroid immune response may be reflected by blood repertoires.

The rearrangement joined TRBV2 to TRBJ2-2, with 7 middle bases fitting TRBD2. The sequence was collected from a woman in her 30s with Graves' ophthalmopathy. Donor details come from another sample of the same person, matched by shared clones. Sequenced input: blood. The CDR3 protein sequence reads: CANKLAANTGELFF. Here is the DNA: TGTGCCAACAAGCTAGCGGCGAACACCGGGGAGCTGTTTTTT.